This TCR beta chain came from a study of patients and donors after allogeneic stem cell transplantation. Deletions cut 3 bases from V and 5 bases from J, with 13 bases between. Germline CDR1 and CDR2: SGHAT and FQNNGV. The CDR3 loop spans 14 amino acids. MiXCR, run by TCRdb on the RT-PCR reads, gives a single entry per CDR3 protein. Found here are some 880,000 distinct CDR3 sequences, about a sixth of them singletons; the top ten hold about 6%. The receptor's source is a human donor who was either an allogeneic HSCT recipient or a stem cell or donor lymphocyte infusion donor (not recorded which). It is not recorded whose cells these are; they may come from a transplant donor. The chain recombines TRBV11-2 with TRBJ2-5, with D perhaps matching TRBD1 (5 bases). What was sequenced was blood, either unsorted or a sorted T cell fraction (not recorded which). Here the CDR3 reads CASSFRAPGETQYF. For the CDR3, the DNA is TGTGCCAGCAGCTTCAGGGCCCCAGGGGAGACCCAGTACTTC.